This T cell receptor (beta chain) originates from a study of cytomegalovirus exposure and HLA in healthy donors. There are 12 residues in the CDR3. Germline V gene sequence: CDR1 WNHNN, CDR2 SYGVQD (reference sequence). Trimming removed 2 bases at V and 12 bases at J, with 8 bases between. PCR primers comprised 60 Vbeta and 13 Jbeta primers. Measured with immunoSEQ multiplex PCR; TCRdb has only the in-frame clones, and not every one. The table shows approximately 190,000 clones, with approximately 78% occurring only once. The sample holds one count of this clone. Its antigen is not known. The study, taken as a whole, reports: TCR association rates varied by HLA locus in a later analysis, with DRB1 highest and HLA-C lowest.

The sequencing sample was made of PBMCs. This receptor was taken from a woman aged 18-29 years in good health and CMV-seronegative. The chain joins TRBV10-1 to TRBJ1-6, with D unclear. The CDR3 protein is CASSEPRGPLHF. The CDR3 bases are TGCGCCAGCAGTGAGCCGCGCGGACCCCTCCACTTT.